This T cell receptor beta chain was identified in a study of CD8+ T cells in alopecia areata. The study, taken as a whole, reports: Relative to normal scalp, lesional scalp, especially alopecia totalis/universalis, showed higher clonality.

Following extraction, RNA underwent reverse transcription to cDNA, which served as the sequencing template. The protocol was immunoSEQ multiplex PCR, while the TCRdb copy is restricted to in-frame clones and leaves out a portion. The sample contains hundreds of thousands of clones, 57% of which appear only once. Patients with alopecia areata provided lesional scalp punch biopsies as well as peripheral blood. In the case of this clone: Its target is not known.

The CDR3 has 13 amino acids. CDR1 is SGHDT, CDR2 YYEEEE, per germline. V was shortened by 4 bases and J by 6 bases, with 13 bases between the two germline ends. The sequencing used CD4+ T cells sorted from blood, collected at week 0. This sequence joins TRBV5-6 and TRBJ1-1; a weak D match, TRBD1 (6 bases). The clonotype comes from a human donor with alopecia areata. The CDR3 nucleotides read TGTGCCAGCAGCACGGGAGGGGGTTCTGAAGCTTTCTTT. It yields the protein CASSTGGGSEAFF.